Below, 21 T cell receptor beta chains from the same sample are listed, as sequenced in a study of long-term antiretroviral therapy in people with HIV. The authors ran the immunoSEQ assay, v3.0, at survey level. The table came from immunoSEQ multiplex PCR; TCRdb's copy has only in-frame clones and leaves some out. The sample shows around 30,000 clones, around 96% of them seen only once. Sequences were derived from unsorted PBMCs, sampled 5.3 years after starting antiretroviral therapy. These TCRs come from a man in his thirties or forties with HIV.

V and J are TRBV2 and TRBJ1-1; D is unclear. The V and J ends lost 3 bases and 7 bases respectively, with 15 bases between them. Germline CDR1 is SNHLY and CDR2 is FYNNEI. CDR3 size: 14 residues. This CDR3 reads CASSDLVPGLEAFF. CDR3 coding DNA: TGTGCCAGCAGTGATCTGGTCCCGGGTCTTGAAGCTTTCTTT.

The chain combines TRBV14 with TRBJ2-1, with unresolved D. CDR3 length: 12 amino acids. With 4 bases removed from V and 6 bases from J, the gap between germline ends came to 7 bases. The germline V gene has CDR1 SGHDN and CDR2 FVKESK. CDR3 in amino acids: CASSRWTNEQFF. In DNA, the CDR3 is TGTGCCAGCAGCCGATGGACCAATGAGCAGTTCTTC.

The chain employs TRBV4-1 and TRBJ1-6; D may be TRBD1 (5 bases). Germline values: CDR1 MGHRA, CDR2 YSYEKL. The CDR3 covers 15 residues. The V end lost 3 bases, the J end lost 7 bases, and 13 bases lay between the germline ends. CDR3 loop: CASSHPPGRNSPLHF. The CDR3 bases are TGCGCCAGCAGCCACCCCCCAGGGCGGAATTCACCCCTCCACTTT.

This chain links TRBV2 with TRBJ1-2, with TRBD1 matching 10 bases. The CDR3 contains 12 residues. V lost 6 bases to trimming and J lost 8 bases; unmatched junction nucleotides: 3. CDR1 SNHLY and CDR2 FYNNEI come from the germline V gene. CDR3 bases: TGTGCCAGCAGGACAGGGGGCAGAGGCTACACCTTC. This encodes CASRTGGRGYTF.

This sequence joins TRBV5-6 and TRBJ1-1, with 7 bases that match TRBD1. From germline, CDR1 is SGHDT and CDR2 YYEEEE. The V gene end was trimmed by 5 bases and the J gene end by 4 bases; junction bases not matched to a gene: 8. The CDR3 loop spans 14 amino acids. CDR3 DNA sequence: TGTGCCAGCAGGGGGAGACAGGGCCTCACTGAAGCTTTCTTT. Translation: CASRGRQGLTEAFF.

The chain joins TRBV19 to TRBJ2-7; 11 bases align to TRBD1. J gave up 3 bases and V 7 bases, and 8 bases lay outside the gene matches. This CDR3 has 15 residues. Germline CDR1 LNHDA, CDR2 SQIVND (reference sequence). This CDR3 is CASNSPGQGVYEQYF. The CDR3 DNA sequence: TGTGCCAGTAACTCCCCGGGACAGGGGGTCTACGAGCAGTACTTC.

The chain has TRBV30 and TRBJ2-1; 9 bases match TRBD2. The CDR3 totals 16 residues. From germline, CDR1 is GTSNPN and CDR2 SVGIG (reference sequence). Losses at the gene ends were 3 bases for V and 6 bases for J; bases not matched to a gene: 12. The CDR3 sequence: CAWSPQGLAGFNEQFF. The CDR3 DNA reads as TGTGCCTGGAGCCCTCAGGGCCTAGCGGGGTTCAATGAGCAGTTCTTC.

The rearrangement links TRBV4-2 to TRBJ1-1; D ambiguous. CDR1 and CDR2 from the germline V gene are LGHNA and YNFKEQ. CDR3 length: 17 residues. V lost 0 bases and J 0 bases, leaving 14 bases between the germline ends. In DNA form, the CDR3 reads TGTGCCAGCAGCCAAGAAGGAGAGGCTCTTATGAACACTGAAGCTTTCTTT. Protein sequence: CASSQEGEALMNTEAFF.

This rearrangement joins TRBV6-1 to TRBJ2-7; D not resolved. V was pared by 2 bases and J by 3 bases, with 14 bases between. From germline, CDR1 is MNHNS and CDR2 SASEGT. This CDR3 is 15 amino acids long. The CDR3 reads CASSERVSTIYEQYF. DNA for the CDR3: TGTGCCAGCAGTGAAAGGGTCAGCACGATCTACGAGCAGTACTTC.

This rearrangement joins TRBV27 to TRBJ2-1, with 16 bases fitting TRBD2. The CDR3 extends over 21 amino acids. The ends lost 5 bases at V and 0 bases at J; junction bases unmatched: 13. CDR1 is MNHEY, CDR2 SMNVEV, per germline (reference sequence). CDR3 nucleotide sequence: TGTGCCAGCAGTCCCCTGGGACTAGCGGGAGGGACAAGGAGCTCCTACAATGAGCAGTTCTTC. The encoded protein is CASSPLGLAGGTRSSYNEQFF.

The V call is TRBV5-5, the J call TRBJ1-1; D ambiguous. Between the trimmed V and J ends, which lost 2 bases and 1 base, there was a span of 6 bases. The germline V gene encodes CDR1 SGHKS and CDR2 YYEKEE (reference sequence). CDR3 size: 13 residues. Here the CDR3 reads CASSFNRNTEAFF. In DNA, the CDR3 is TGTGCCAGCAGCTTCAACAGGAACACTGAAGCTTTCTTT.

The chain couples TRBV15 to TRBJ1-6, with 8 nucleotides matching TRBD1. Germline assignment: CDR1 LNHNV and CDR2 YYDKDF (reference sequence). This CDR3 region has 15 residues. Trimming cost V 1 base and J 9 bases; bases outside gene matches: 5. CDR3 sequence reads: CATSRVQGDGSPLHF. CDR3 DNA: TGTGCCACCAGCAGAGTACAGGGGGATGGTTCACCCCTCCACTTT.

About this clone: Other DNA variants within this sample encode the same CDR3. V usage is TRBV6-4 and J usage is TRBJ2-6; D is unresolved. CDR1 and CDR2 (germline): MRHNA, SNTAGT. V was shortened by 0 bases and J by 1 base, with 4 bases between the two germline ends. The CDR3 totals 15 residues. The CDR3 DNA reads TGTGCCAGCAGTGACTCTAGTTCTGGGGCCAACGTCCTGACTTTC. This gives the protein CASSDSSSGANVLTF.

The chain carries TRBV5-8 and TRBJ1-2, with 9 bases matching TRBD1. V dropped 2 bases and J dropped 8; count of bases not matched to a gene: 7. CDR3 length: 14 residues. The germline CDR1 and CDR2 sequences are SGHTS and YDEGEE. CDR3 sequence reads: CASSFRDRVVGYTF. CDR3 nucleotides: TGTGCCAGCAGCTTCCGGGACAGGGTGGTCGGCTACACCTTC.

The rearrangement links TRBV5-4 to TRBJ1-4, with D tentatively TRBD1 (6 bases). The CDR3 is made up of 14 amino acids. Per germline, CDR1 SGHNT and CDR2 YYREEE (reference sequence). Deletions cut 0 bases from V and 8 bases from J, with 11 bases between. The CDR3: CASSLVGGQEKLFF. In nucleotides, the CDR3 is TGTGCCAGCAGCTTGGTTGGGGGGCAGGAAAAACTGTTTTTT.

This clone was seen once. V usage is TRBV27 and J usage is TRBJ2-7; D unresolved. CDR3 length: 15 residues. CDR1 is MNHEY and CDR2 is SMNVEV in the germline V gene (reference sequence). Trimming pared 5 bases from V and 4 bases from J, leaving 18 bases between. The CDR3 loop is CASSVTTAPSYEQYF. CDR3 nucleotide sequence: TGTGCCAGCAGTGTGACAACGGCTCCCTCATACGAGCAGTACTTC.

This clone was picked up a small number of times. The J gene is TRBJ2-7, the V gene TRBV28; D is perhaps TRBD2 (5 bases). Trimming took 5 bases from V and 2 from J, leaving 13 bases between them. Germline V gene lookup returns CDR1 MDHEN and CDR2 SYDVKM. The CDR3 has 14 residues. This CDR3 is CASSRGQPPYEQYF. The CDR3, as DNA: TGTGCCAGCAGTAGAGGGCAGCCCCCCTACGAGCAGTACTTC.

CDR3 in DNA: TGCGCCAGCAGCCCCGGTCCCACAGATACGCAGTATTTT. This gives the protein CASSPGPTDTQYF. V gene TRBV10-1 combines with J gene TRBJ2-3; no clear D gene. V was clipped by 6 bases and J by 2 bases, with 9 bases between them. Per germline, CDR1 WNHNN and CDR2 SYGVQD (reference sequence). CDR3 length: 13 amino acids.

The chain employs TRBV5-4 and TRBJ2-1; 7 positions agree with TRBD2. J gave up 0 bases and V 3 bases, and 0 bases lay outside the gene matches. This CDR3 spans 14 amino acids. CDR1 SGHNT and CDR2 YYREEE come from the germline V gene (reference sequence). The CDR3, as DNA: TGTGCCAGCAGCTCTAGCGGCTCCTACAATGAGCAGTTCTTC. Its translation: CASSSSGSYNEQFF.

This chain joins TRBV7-8 and TRBJ2-7; TRBD1 might be the D (6 bases). CDR1 and CDR2 (germline): SGHVS, FQNEAQ. V was pared by 3 bases and J by 3 bases, with 12 bases between. The CDR3 contains 14 residues. CDR3 sequence reads: CASSFMTGSYEQYF. As DNA, the CDR3 is TGTGCCAGCAGCTTCATGACAGGTAGCTACGAGCAGTACTTC.

This clone was found once. The chain has TRBV4-2 and TRBJ2-7, with 11 nucleotides matching TRBD2. Germline CDR1 LGHNA, CDR2 YNFKEQ. With 5 bases clipped from V and 3 bases from J, the junction kept 3 bases outside the gene matches. This CDR3 is 14 amino acids long. CDR3 in DNA: TGTGCCAGCAGCTTCGGGACTAGCGGCTACGAGCAGTACTTC. Amino acids: CASSFGTSGYEQYF.